This entry lists 30 T cell receptor beta chains sequenced from one sample in a study of blood T cell repertoires in COVID-19. The table came from immunoSEQ multiplex PCR; TCRdb's copy has only in-frame clones and leaves some out. This table holds a few hundred thousand clones, about four fifths found once. The sample consisted of peripheral blood. The receptors derive from a man between 25 and 39 years old who had recovered from COVID-19.

This clone was recorded once. The chain joins TRBV28 to TRBJ1-4; D is ambiguous. The V end was cut by 8 bases, the J end by 0 bases, with 13 bases between. This CDR3 spans 15 amino acids. Germline CDR1 is MDHEN and CDR2 is SYDVKM. The CDR3 sequence: CASLNPSATNEKLFF. In nucleotides, the CDR3 is TGTGCCAGCCTAAATCCGAGTGCAACTAATGAAAAACTGTTTTTT. The variable domain in full, with the rest retrieved from reference TRBV28 and TRBJ1-4, is DVKVTQSSRYLVKRTGEKVFLECVQDMDHENMFWYRQDPGLGLRLIYFSYDVKMKEKGDIPEGYSVSREKKERFSLILESASTNQTSMYLCASLNPSATNEKLFFGSGTQLSVL.

The chain recombines TRBV28 with TRBJ1-1; maybe TRBD1 (6 bases). This CDR3 is 13 amino acids long. V dropped 8 bases and J dropped 10 bases, with 20 bases sitting between them. The V gene's germline CDR1 is MDHEN and CDR2 SYDVKM. CDR3: CASGRGGSRGAFF. The CDR3 nucleotides read TGTGCCAGCGGTAGGGGGGGTAGCCGTGGAGCTTTCTTT.

V gene TRBV7-2 combines with J gene TRBJ2-5; TRBD2 is a possible D gene (6 bases). Trimming removed 3 bases at V and 7 bases at J, with 15 bases between. CDR1 is SGHTA, CDR2 FQGNSA, per germline. This CDR3 is built from 14 residues. The CDR3 spells CASSFQDYWGTQYF. The CDR3, as DNA: TGTGCCAGCAGCTTTCAGGACTACTGGGGGACCCAGTACTTC.

The chain recombines TRBV6-5 with TRBJ1-1; 11 bases line up with TRBD1. The V and J ends lost 5 bases and 8 bases, in that order; junction bases with no gene match: 7. CDR1 MNHEY and CDR2 SVGAGI come from the germline V gene. The CDR3 length is 14 residues. DNA for the CDR3: TGTGCCAGCAGTCGGACAGGGGGCGACTCCGAAGCTTTCTTT. Translation: CASSRTGGDSEAFF.

V gene TRBV7-2 combines with J gene TRBJ2-5, with 11 bases identical to TRBD2. V lost 5 bases to trimming and J lost 5 bases; unmatched junction nucleotides: 7. The V gene's germline CDR1 is SGHTA and CDR2 FQGNSA. The length of the CDR3 is 15 residues. In DNA form, the CDR3 reads TGTGCCAGCAGCGCCCCGACTAGCGGGGATGAGACCCAGTACTTC. Amino acid sequence: CASSAPTSGDETQYF. Full variable domain (missing parts from reference TRBV7-2 and TRBJ2-5): GAGVSQSPSNKVTEKGKDVELRCDPISGHTALYWYRQSLGQGLEFLIYFQGNSAPDKSGLPSDRFSAERTGGSVSTLTIQRTQQEDSAVYLCASSAPTSGDETQYFGPGTRLLVL.

The CDR3 reads CASSSAGQGWRSPLHF. As DNA, the CDR3 is TGTGCCAGCAGTTCGGCCGGACAGGGATGGAGGTCACCCCTCCACTTT. The chain joins TRBV2 to TRBJ1-6; 8 positions agree with TRBD1. The germline CDR1 and CDR2 sequences are SNHLY and FYNNEI. This CDR3 is 16 amino acids long. The junction had 13 bases not matched to a gene; V was cut back by 5 bases and J by 10 bases.

This chain connects TRBV20-1 to TRBJ1-4, with TRBD1 matching over 12 bases. The CDR3 loop spans 17 amino acids. Germline lookup yields CDR1 DFQATT and CDR2 SNEGSKA (reference sequence). V shed 3 bases and J 8 bases; nucleotides not matched to a gene: 13. CDR3: CSASFWDRGRLGEKLFF. The DNA of the CDR3 is TGCAGTGCTAGTTTTTGGGACAGGGGGCGCCTCGGGGAAAAACTGTTTTTT.

CDR3 amino acids: CASSPDRSNQPQHF. The CDR3, as DNA: TGTGCCAGCAGTCCCGACAGGAGCAATCAGCCCCAGCATTTT. The rearrangement joins TRBV6-6 to TRBJ1-5; D perhaps matches TRBD1 (6 bases). The CDR3 totals 14 residues. Germline values: CDR1 MNHNY, CDR2 SVGAGI (reference sequence). V lost 5 bases to trimming and J lost 1 base, with 9 bases between them.

The J gene is TRBJ2-7, the V gene TRBV6-5; 10 nucleotides align to TRBD1. The CDR3 spans 16 residues. CDR1 is MNHEY, CDR2 SVGAGI, per germline. V shed 0 bases and J 4 bases; nucleotides not matched to a gene: 6. CDR3 nucleotide sequence: TGTGCCAGCAGTTACTCGAAAGGACAGGGGGGGTACGAGCAGTACTTC. The encoded protein is CASSYSKGQGGYEQYF.

The chain is built from TRBV7-6 and TRBJ2-5, with D maybe TRBD2 (7 bases). Germline CDR1 is SGHVS and CDR2 is FNYEAQ. Trimming removed 3 bases at V and 5 bases at J, with 16 bases between. The CDR3 consists of 15 residues. CDR3 sequence: CASSLGGAAWETQYF. For the CDR3, the DNA is TGTGCCAGCAGCTTGGGGGGGGCTGCGTGGGAGACCCAGTACTTC. Complete variable domain (other parts from reference TRBV7-6 and TRBJ2-5): GAGVSQSPRYKVTKRGQDVALRCDPISGHVSLYWYRQALGQGPEFLTYFNYEAQQDKSGLPNDRFSAERPEGSISTLTIQRTEQRDSAMYRCASSLGGAAWETQYFGPGTRLLVL.

This clone was detected only once. The V call is TRBV7-9, the J call TRBJ2-1; tentatively, D is TRBD2 (6 bases). The germline gives CDR1 SEHNR, CDR2 FQNEAQ (reference sequence). Trimming stripped 3 bases from V and 4 bases from J, with 10 bases between. The CDR3 length is 14 residues. The CDR3 DNA reads as TGTGCCAGCAGCTTCGGGGACTCTTACAATGAGCAGTTCTTC. Amino acid sequence: CASSFGDSYNEQFF.

The chain joins TRBV2 to TRBJ1-6, with a weak D call TRBD1 (6 bases). The germline V gene has CDR1 SNHLY and CDR2 FYNNEI. Trimming pared 4 bases from V and 0 bases from J, leaving 13 bases between. The CDR3 loop spans 17 amino acids. CDR3 DNA: TGTGCCAGCAGTGGAGGACAGTGGAGCTCCTATAATTCACCCCTCCACTTT. The encoded protein is CASSGGQWSSYNSPLHF.

The chain carries TRBV6-6 and TRBJ2-7, with D perhaps matching TRBD1 (5 bases). The V gene's germline CDR1 is MNHNY and CDR2 SVGAGI (reference sequence). Trimming cost V 4 bases and J 2 bases, with 12 bases left between them. The CDR3 sequence is 14 residues long. CDR3 sequence reads: CASSSTTDPYEQYV. For the CDR3, the DNA is TGTGCCAGCAGTTCGACGACAGATCCCTACGAGCAGTACGTC.

This chain connects TRBV24-1 to TRBJ2-3; 9 positions agree with TRBD2. Trimming removed 3 bases from V and 5 bases from J; junction bases left unmatched: 5. Per the germline V gene, CDR1 is KGHDR and CDR2 is SFDVKD. This CDR3 contains 15 residues. The CDR3 loop is CATSDAGGREDTQYF. The CDR3 DNA follows: TGTGCCACCAGTGATGCGGGGGGGCGAGAAGATACGCAGTATTTT.

The chain uses TRBV5-4 and TRBJ1-2, with TRBD1 identical over 10 bases. The V gene's germline CDR1 is SGHNT and CDR2 YYREEE (reference sequence). This CDR3 has 16 amino acids. The V gene end was trimmed by 0 bases and the J gene end by 4 bases; junction bases not matched to a gene: 6. The CDR3 sequence is CASSLGPGQGSYGYTF. The CDR3 coding sequence is TGTGCCAGCAGCTTGGGTCCGGGACAGGGGTCCTATGGCTACACCTTC.

A word on this clone: At one end, the junction sequence differs from germline, possibly due to a read error. The J gene is TRBJ2-3, the V gene TRBV30; D gene unclear. CDR3 length equals 11 residues. Germline V CDR1 and CDR2: GTSNPN, SVGIG (reference sequence). The CDR3 DNA follows: TGTGCCAACCTTCCCACATATACGCAGTATTTT. The encoded protein is CANLPTYTQYF.

The genes are TRBV5-1 and TRBJ1-3; D possibly corresponds to TRBD1 (5 bases). The ends were cut back, 4 bases at V and 6 bases at J, with 14 bases in the middle. CDR1 SGHRS and CDR2 YFSETQ come from the germline V gene. CDR3 length: 14 amino acids. CDR3 sequence reads: CASSDGGVENTIYF. CDR3 nucleotide sequence: TGCGCCAGCAGCGACGGGGGGGTTGAAAACACCATATATTTT.

The chain employs TRBV19 and TRBJ2-3; D ambiguous. Trimming shortened V by 3 bases and J by 5 bases, and 6 bases separated the two germline ends. The CDR3 covers 12 residues. CDR1 is LNHDA and CDR2 is SQIVND in the germline V gene (reference sequence). The chain's CDR3 is CASSIGGDTQYF. CDR3 coding DNA: TGTGCCAGTAGTATTGGCGGAGATACGCAGTATTTT. The full variable domain, with the rest looked up from reference TRBV19 and TRBJ2-3, is DGGITQSPKYLFRKEGQNVTLSCEQNLNHDAMYWYRQDPGQGLRLIYYSQIVNDFQKGDIAEGYSVSREKKESFPLTVTSAQKNPTAFYLCASSIGGDTQYFGPGTRLTVL.

The rearrangement joins TRBV7-2 to TRBJ2-5; D is perhaps TRBD2 (7 bases). There are 14 residues in the CDR3. The germline V gene has CDR1 SGHTA and CDR2 FQGNSA. Deletions cut 6 bases from V and 2 bases from J, with 13 bases between. DNA for the CDR3: TGTGCCAGCAGTCCGGCGGGGGCGCAAGAGACCCAGTACTTC. It specifies CASSPAGAQETQYF. The full variable domain, rest sourced from reference TRBV7-2 and TRBJ2-5, is GAGVSQSPSNKVTEKGKDVELRCDPISGHTALYWYRQSLGQGLEFLIYFQGNSAPDKSGLPSDRFSAERTGGSVSTLTIQRTQQEDSAVYLCASSPAGAQETQYFGPGTRLLVL.

The rearrangement links TRBV6-4 to TRBJ1-3; D unresolved. Germline V gene sequence: CDR1 MRHNA, CDR2 SNTAGT. V lost 7 bases and J 3 bases, leaving 10 bases between the germline ends. This CDR3 region has 13 residues. The DNA of the CDR3 is TGTGCCAGCAAGGAGGGTCTTGGAAACACCATATATTTT. As protein: CASKEGLGNTIYF.

This clone showed up many times. CDR3 amino acids: CASSSYGNTIYF. Here the CDR3 DNA reads TGTGCCAGCAGTTCCTATGGAAACACCATATATTTT. The chain employs TRBV6-5 and TRBJ1-3; D unclear. Trimming shortened V by 4 bases and J by 3 bases, and 4 bases separated the two germline ends. The CDR3 has 12 residues. Germline V gene lookup returns CDR1 MNHEY and CDR2 SVGAGI.

The J gene is TRBJ2-5, the V gene TRBV11-2, with D perhaps matching TRBD2 (7 bases). The V and J ends lost 7 bases and 6 bases respectively, with 21 bases between them. Germline lookup yields CDR1 SGHAT and CDR2 FQNNGV. CDR3 length equals 15 residues. This CDR3 reads CASNLGGGGSQTQYF. CDR3 nucleotides: TGTGCCAGCAATCTAGGGGGAGGGGGTAGTCAGACCCAGTACTTC.

The J gene is TRBJ1-1, the V gene TRBV7-2, with 9 bases aligning to TRBD1. This CDR3 contains 13 residues. The V gene's germline CDR1 is SGHTA and CDR2 FQGNSA. V lost 1 base, J lost 7 bases, and 1 base stayed unmatched. The CDR3 spells CASSLGTGVEAFF. The CDR3 DNA follows: TGTGCCAGCAGCTTAGGGACAGGGGTTGAAGCTTTCTTT.

The chain couples TRBV10-3 to TRBJ1-3; D is uncertain. Germline lookup yields CDR1 ENHRY and CDR2 SYGVKD. The CDR3 consists of 14 residues. Trimming took 10 bases from V and 4 from J, leaving 17 bases between them. This chain's CDR3 is CATGLGGTGNTIYF. CDR3 coding DNA: TGTGCCACCGGATTAGGAGGCACCGGAAACACCATATATTTT.

A few counts support this clone. The rearrangement links TRBV10-3 to TRBJ1-2, with 8 nucleotides matching TRBD1. After removal of 7 bases from V and 7 bases from J, the junction contained 17 bases not matched to a gene. Germline CDR1 ENHRY, CDR2 SYGVKD. The length of the CDR3 is 16 residues. In DNA form, the CDR3 reads TGTGCCATCAAGGGGTTCCAGGGGGCTCTGCGTGGTGGCTACACCTTC. It yields the protein CAIKGFQGALRGGYTF.

This chain joins TRBV3-1 (or the pseudogene TRBV3-2) and TRBJ1-6; no clear D gene. CDR1 is LGHDT, CDR2 YNNKEL, per germline (reference sequence). V shed 2 bases and J shed 7 bases, with 18 bases lying between them. The CDR3 is 17 residues long. The CDR3 here is CASSQNLAEPRNSPLHF. The DNA of the CDR3 is TGTGCCAGCAGCCAAAATCTGGCCGAGCCTAGAAATTCACCCCTCCACTTT.

J is TRBJ1-2 and V is TRBV12-3 or TRBV12-4; unclear D gene. V gave up 1 base and J gave up 7 bases, with 7 bases separating them. CDR3 length: 12 residues. CDR3 DNA sequence: TGTGCCAGCAGTTTAGGGGGAGTTGGCTACACCTTC. Translating gives CASSLGGVGYTF.

V gene TRBV7-8 combines with J gene TRBJ2-1; the D gene is possibly TRBD2 (7 bases). V was shortened by 5 bases and J by 7 bases, with 18 bases between the two germline ends. Germline V gene lookup returns CDR1 SGHVS and CDR2 FQNEAQ. The CDR3 spans 15 residues. The CDR3 spells CASSPRRTRGNEQFF. The CDR3 DNA is TGTGCCAGCAGCCCAAGAAGGACTAGGGGGAATGAGCAGTTCTTC.

J is TRBJ2-3 and V is TRBV2, with 10 positions matching TRBD2. CDR3 length: 15 residues. Trimming took 8 bases from V and 4 from J; bases not matched to a gene: 9. Germline CDR1 reads SNHLY; CDR2 reads FYNNEI. The CDR3 coding sequence is TGTGCCAGCCTCTGGACTAGCGGCGGGGCAGATACGCAGTATTTT. It encodes CASLWTSGGADTQYF. The full variable domain, completed using reference TRBV2 and TRBJ2-3, is EPEVTQTPSHQVTQMGQEVILRCVPISNHLYFYWYRQILGQKVEFLVSFYNNEISEKSEIFDDQFSVERPDGSNFTLKIRSTKLEDSAMYFCASLWTSGGADTQYFGPGTRLTVL.

This clone appeared once. The rearrangement links TRBV7-9 to TRBJ2-1, with 8 nucleotides matching TRBD2. CDR1 and CDR2 from the germline V gene are SEHNR and FQNEAQ (reference sequence). CDR3 size: 15 residues. Trimming removed 3 bases from V and 8 bases from J; junction bases left unmatched: 9. CDR3 sequence reads: CASSFELAVLDEQFF. The CDR3 DNA reads as TGTGCCAGCAGCTTTGAACTAGCGGTCTTGGATGAGCAGTTCTTC.